A single sample gave rise to the 11 T cell receptor beta chains below, sequenced in a study of PD-1 blockade in classical Hodgkin lymphoma. All the patients suffered relapse after autologous stem cell transplantation, and brentuximab vedotin exposure differed. TCRdb's table, derived via immunoSEQ multiplex PCR, lists solely in-frame clones and lacks some. The repertoire consists of roughly 90,000 clones, with approximately 80% occurring once and the leading ten covering around 15%. Sample: peripheral blood mononuclear cells (PBMCs), taken before the second cycle of nivolumab. All receptors derive from a human donor with classical Hodgkin lymphoma.

This chain joins TRBV5-6 and TRBJ1-2; 7 positions agree with TRBD1. Germline CDR1 and CDR2: SGHDT and YYEEEE. CDR3 size: 16 residues. After removal of 3 bases from V and 4 bases from J, the junction contained 12 bases not matched to a gene. Written as DNA, the CDR3 is TGTGCCAGCAGCTCGGGCCGACAGGGCTCGAGCTATGGCTACACCTTC. It translates to CASSSGRQGSSYGYTF.

The chain joins TRBV6-5 to TRBJ2-5; 9 nucleotides agree with TRBD2. V lost 6 bases, J lost 9 bases, and 14 bases stayed unmatched. CDR1 and CDR2 from the germline V gene are MNHEY and SVGAGI. The CDR3 is 15 amino acids. CDR3 coding DNA: TGTGCCAGCAGCCAGGAGACTAGCGGCCTGGGACCCCAGTACTTC. Translating it yields CASSQETSGLGPQYF.

The V gene is TRBV5-8, the J gene TRBJ1-1; no reliable D call. Germline V gives CDR1 SGHTS, CDR2 YDEGEE. The CDR3 spans 14 residues. V shed 5 bases and J shed 1 base, with 12 bases lying between them. The CDR3, as DNA: TGTGCCAGCAGATACGGACTTGCGAACACTGAAGCTTTCTTT. This gives the protein CASRYGLANTEAFF.

V is TRBV6-6 and J is TRBJ1-1; D might be TRBD1 (5 bases). Trimming removed 5 bases from V and 3 bases from J, with 16 bases in between. There are 15 residues in the CDR3. The germline V gene encodes CDR1 MNHNY and CDR2 SVGAGI (reference sequence). The CDR3 reads CASSPYGTGYTEAFF. The DNA of the CDR3 is TGTGCCAGCAGTCCATATGGGACGGGGTACACTGAAGCTTTCTTT.

A single count supports this clone. In nucleotides, the CDR3 is TGTGCCGGAACCCGCGGGAGGACGGGGACCGGGGAGCTGTTTTTT. This encodes CAGTRGRTGTGELFF. This sequence joins TRBV30 and TRBJ2-2; TRBD2 matches at 8 bases. With V trimmed by 8 bases and J by 5 bases, 13 bases remained unmatched. The CDR3 has 15 amino acids. Per germline, CDR1 GTSNPN and CDR2 SVGIG (reference sequence).

The V and J genes are TRBV6-5 and TRBJ1-4; 9 nucleotides agree with TRBD1. Germline assignment: CDR1 MNHEY and CDR2 SVGAGI. CDR3 length equals 15 residues. The junction had 5 bases not matched to a gene; V was cut back by 4 bases and J by 5 bases. CDR3 region: CASSSTGTGNEKLFF. CDR3 DNA sequence: TGTGCCAGCAGTTCTACAGGGACAGGGAATGAAAAACTGTTTTTT.

To note about this clone: This specimen includes other DNA sequences encoding the same CDR3. V is TRBV7-2 and J is TRBJ2-1; maybe TRBD2 (5 bases). V lost 4 bases to trimming and J lost 4 bases, with 11 bases between them. The CDR3 has 14 residues. Looked up from germline, CDR1 is SGHTA and CDR2 is FQGNSA. The CDR3 loop reads CASSSGVRYNEQFF. CDR3 DNA sequence: TGTGCCAGCAGCTCCGGGGTGAGGTACAATGAGCAGTTCTTC.

The rearrangement uses TRBV5-6 and TRBJ2-1; 7 nucleotides align to TRBD2. The J segment lost 1 base and the V segment lost 6 bases, leaving 7 bases of the junction unmatched. The germline CDR1 and CDR2 sequences are SGHDT and YYEEEE. This CDR3 is 15 amino acids long. The CDR3 reads CASTRQLASYNEQFF. CDR3 coding DNA: TGTGCCAGCACCCGACAACTAGCGTCCTACAATGAGCAGTTCTTC.

In its sample, this clone was seen once. V is TRBV7-9 and J is TRBJ1-1; 8 bases are shared with TRBD1. Unmatched junction bases numbered 10, after V lost 3 bases and J lost 1 base. CDR1 is SEHNR, CDR2 FQNEAQ, per germline (reference sequence). The CDR3 extends over 17 amino acids. The chain's CDR3 is CASSFLPRTGRNTEAFF. CDR3 DNA: TGTGCCAGCAGCTTTCTACCTCGGACAGGGAGGAACACTGAAGCTTTCTTT.

This clone is deemed medium-sized. The gene calls are TRBV19 and TRBJ2-1, with D possibly being TRBD1 (5 bases). V lost 5 bases to trimming and J lost 0 bases, with 14 bases between them. The CDR3 is 16 residues long. From germline, CDR1 is LNHDA and CDR2 SQIVND (reference sequence). CDR3 loop: CASSPSGKSSYNEQFF. The CDR3 DNA reads TGTGCCAGTAGTCCTTCAGGGAAAAGCTCCTACAATGAGCAGTTCTTC.

This clone was seen a few times. The V and J genes are TRBV28 and TRBJ2-1; no clear D gene. CDR3 size: 11 residues. With 6 bases removed from V and 8 bases from J, the gap between germline ends came to 8 bases. Germline assignment: CDR1 MDHEN and CDR2 SYDVKM. The CDR3 region has the DNA TGTGCCAGCAGCCGGGCCCATGAGCAGTTCTTC. Protein: CASSRAHEQFF.